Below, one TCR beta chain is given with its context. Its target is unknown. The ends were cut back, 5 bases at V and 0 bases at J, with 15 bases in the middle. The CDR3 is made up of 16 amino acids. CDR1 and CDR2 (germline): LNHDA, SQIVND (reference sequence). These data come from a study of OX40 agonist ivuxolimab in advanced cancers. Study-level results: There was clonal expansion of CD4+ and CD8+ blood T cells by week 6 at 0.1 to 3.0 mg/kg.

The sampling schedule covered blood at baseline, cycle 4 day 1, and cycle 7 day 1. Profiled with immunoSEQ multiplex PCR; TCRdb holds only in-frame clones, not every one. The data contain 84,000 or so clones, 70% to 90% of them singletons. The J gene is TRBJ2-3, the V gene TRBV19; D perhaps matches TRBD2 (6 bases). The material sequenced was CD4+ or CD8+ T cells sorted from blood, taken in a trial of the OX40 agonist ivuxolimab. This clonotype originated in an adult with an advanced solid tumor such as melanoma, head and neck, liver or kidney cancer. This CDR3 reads CASSPRDVSSTDTQYF. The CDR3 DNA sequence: TGTGCCAGTAGTCCGCGGGACGTTTCTAGCACAGATACGCAGTATTTT.